The 10 T cell receptor beta chains below were found in one sample sequenced in a study of blood T cells in healthy people across ages. A second roughly 7 to 12 cycle PCR used barcoded and J-beta primers. From the 5' RACE reads, TCRdb called clonotypes with MiXCR, one entry per CDR3 protein. The repertoire holds 550,000 to 700,000 distinct CDR3 sequences, with 27% as singletons. The sequencing sample was made of blood. The receptors come from a woman aged 70-85 years in good health.

The V and J genes are TRBV9 and TRBJ2-7; D is possibly TRBD1 (6 bases). Trimming took 4 bases from V and 1 from J, leaving 15 bases between them. The length of the CDR3 is 15 residues. Per the germline V gene, CDR1 is SGDLS and CDR2 is YYNGEE. The CDR3 DNA follows: TGTGCCAGCAGCATCGGACAGAGCCAGTCCTACGAGCAGTACTTC. This codes for CASSIGQSQSYEQYF.

The V call is TRBV7-2, the J call TRBJ2-5; possibly TRBD1 for D (6 bases). Germline CDR1 SGHTA, CDR2 FQGNSA. V shed 3 bases and J shed 14 bases, with 19 bases lying between them. This CDR3 comprises 13 residues. In DNA, the CDR3 is TGTGCCAGCAGCTTCAGTGGGGGCACTCTCCTCTACTTC. It codes for CASSFSGGTLLYF. Combining the CDR3 with reference TRBV7-2 and TRBJ2-5 gives the whole variable domain GAGVSQSPSNKVTEKGKDVELRCDPISGHTALYWYRQSLGQGLEFLIYFQGNSAPDKSGLPSDRFSAERTGGSVSTLTIQRTQQEDSAVYLCASSFSGGTLLYFGPGTRLLVL.

V is TRBV29-1 and J is TRBJ2-5; 9 positions agree with TRBD1. Germline V lookup: CDR1 SQVTM, CDR2 ANQGSEA. Losses at the gene ends were 8 bases for V and 4 bases for J; bases not matched to a gene: 8. CDR3 length: 13 amino acids. CDR3 residues: CSSSRDRAETQYF. The CDR3 DNA reads TGCAGCTCTTCCCGGGACAGGGCAGAGACCCAGTACTTC.

Only a few counts were recorded for this clonotype. The chain joins TRBV5-4 to TRBJ2-3, with 10 bases matching TRBD2. CDR3 length: 15 amino acids. With V trimmed by 0 bases and J by 3 bases, 1 base remained unmatched. Germline CDR1 reads SGHNT; CDR2 reads YYREEE (reference sequence). CDR3 DNA: TGTGCCAGCAGCTTGGAACTAGCGGGGACAGATACGCAGTATTTT. Translating gives CASSLELAGTDTQYF. The full variable domain, completed using reference TRBV5-4 and TRBJ2-3, is ETGVTQSPTHLIKTRGQQVTLRCSSQSGHNTVSWYQQALGQGPQFIFQYYREEENGRGNFPPRFSGLQFPNYSSELNVNALELDDSALYLCASSLELAGTDTQYFGPGTRLTVL.

The rearrangement joins TRBV4-2 to TRBJ2-5, with 7 nucleotides matching TRBD1. V trimming: 0 bases; J trimming: 7 bases; junction bases outside the gene matches: 8. The CDR3 has 15 amino acids. Germline V lookup: CDR1 LGHNA, CDR2 YNFKEQ. The CDR3 coding sequence is TGTGCCAGCAGCCAAGAAAAGGGGGCGCGCGGGACCCAGTACTTC. Residues: CASSQEKGARGTQYF.

The V and J genes are TRBV5-1 and TRBJ2-1; 10 bases map to TRBD2. Germline CDR1 and CDR2: SGHRS and YFSETQ. V dropped 2 bases and J dropped 8; count of bases not matched to a gene: 7. The length of the CDR3 is 15 residues. The CDR3 loop reads CASSLPSGGGDEQFF. The CDR3 nucleotides read TGCGCCAGCAGCTTACCTAGCGGGGGTGGGGATGAGCAGTTCTTC.

This clonotype was picked up a small number of times. The chain is built from TRBV6-5 and TRBJ1-1; 10 nucleotides line up with TRBD1. Germline loops: CDR1 MNHEY, CDR2 SVGAGI. The CDR3 covers 16 residues. V was pared by 2 bases and J by 1 base, with 4 bases of the junction left unmatched. CDR3 region: CASSYRGQGKNTEAFF. The CDR3 coding sequence is TGTGCCAGCAGTTACAGGGGACAGGGGAAGAACACTGAAGCTTTCTTT.

The V gene is TRBV5-1, the J gene TRBJ2-5, with unresolved D. Germline values: CDR1 SGHRS, CDR2 YFSETQ. V was clipped by 5 bases and J by 0 bases, with 8 bases between them. The CDR3 has 13 amino acids. The CDR3 loop reads CASRAVYQETQYF. CDR3 DNA sequence: TGCGCCAGCAGGGCCGTGTACCAAGAGACCCAGTACTTC.

The genes are TRBV11-3 and TRBJ2-1, with TRBD2 matching over 8 bases. Germline values: CDR1 SGHNT, CDR2 YENEEA. After removal of 7 bases from V and 4 bases from J, the junction contained 12 bases not matched to a gene. CDR3 length: 16 amino acids. Here the CDR3 reads CASTVAGRGLYNEQFF. For the CDR3, the DNA is TGTGCCAGCACCGTAGCGGGGCGGGGCTTGTACAATGAGCAGTTCTTC.

This clonotype occurred a few times. The V call is TRBV2, the J call TRBJ2-5; 9 bases match TRBD2. The DNA end lines up better with TRBJ2-1; the J call may be wrong. The germline gives CDR1 SNHLY, CDR2 FYNNEI. CDR3 length: 16 residues. In DNA, the CDR3 is TGTGCCAGCAGTGGGCTCGCGGGGGGGCCTTACAATGAGCAGTTCTTC. Its protein is CASSGLAGGPYNEQFF.